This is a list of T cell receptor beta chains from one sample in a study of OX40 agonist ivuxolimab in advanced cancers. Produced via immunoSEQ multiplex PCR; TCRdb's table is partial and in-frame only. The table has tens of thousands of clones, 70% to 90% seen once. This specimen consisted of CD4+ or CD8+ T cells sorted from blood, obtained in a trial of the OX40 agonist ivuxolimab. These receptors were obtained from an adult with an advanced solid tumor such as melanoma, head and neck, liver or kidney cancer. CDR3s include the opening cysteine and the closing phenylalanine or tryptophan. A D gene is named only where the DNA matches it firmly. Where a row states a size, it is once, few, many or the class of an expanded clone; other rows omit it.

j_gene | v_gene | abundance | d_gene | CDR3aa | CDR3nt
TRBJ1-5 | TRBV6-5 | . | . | CASSSDRTDQPQHF | TGTGCCAGCAGTTCAGACAGGACCGATCAGCCCCAGCATTTT
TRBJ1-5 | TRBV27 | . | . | CASSLGESNQPQHF | TGTGCCAGCAGTTTAGGGGAAAGCAATCAGCCCCAGCATTTT
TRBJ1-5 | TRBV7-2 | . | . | CASSLGPGEGQPQHF | TGTGCCAGCAGCTTAGGGCCAGGGGAGGGTCAGCCCCAGCATTTT
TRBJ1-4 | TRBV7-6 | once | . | CASSLGDGSFLFF | TGTGCCAGCAGCTTAGGAGACGGCTCTTTTCTGTTTTTT
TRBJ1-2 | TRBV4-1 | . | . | CASSQGVTAINYGYTF | TGCGCCAGCAGCCAAGGGGTCACAGCCATAAACTATGGCTACACCTTC
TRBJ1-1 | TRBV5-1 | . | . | CASRSRGEAEAFF | TGCGCCAGCAGATCGAGGGGGGAGGCTGAAGCTTTCTTT
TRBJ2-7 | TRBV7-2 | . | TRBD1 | CASSFPGQGLYEQYF | TGTGCCAGCAGTTTTCCGGGACAGGGGTTGTACGAGCAGTACTTC
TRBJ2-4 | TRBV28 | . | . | CASTREGDLAKNIQYF | TGTGCCAGCACCCGAGAAGGAGATCTAGCCAAAAACATTCAGTACTTC
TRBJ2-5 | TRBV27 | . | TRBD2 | CASSLAGGETQYF | TGTGCCAGCAGCCTGGCGGGGGGAGAGACCCAGTACTTC
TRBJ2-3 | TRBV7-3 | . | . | CASSSNHGEPTDTQYF | TGTGCCAGCAGCTCGAACCACGGGGAGCCCACAGATACGCAGTATTTT
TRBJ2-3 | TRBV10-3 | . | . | CATRKPSGGLDTQYF | TGTGCCACCAGAAAACCCAGTGGGGGTTTGGATACGCAGTATTTT
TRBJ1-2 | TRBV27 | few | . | CASSLGQLNYGYTF | TGTGCCAGCAGTTTAGGACAGCTAAACTATGGCTACACCTTC
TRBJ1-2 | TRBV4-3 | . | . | CASSQGGGYTF | TGCGCCAGCAGCCAGGGGGGTGGCTACACCTTC